This note documents a single T cell receptor beta chain sequence. Antigen unknown. Molecules of cDNA were individually given unique molecular identifiers that were attached to them. TCRdb reprocessed the 5' RACE reads with MiXCR, giving one entry per CDR3 protein. The sample records tens of thousands of distinct CDR3 sequences, about 15% being singletons. This record belongs to a study of early T cells in non-severe SARS-CoV-2 infection. At the level of the study: Whole-blood bulk RNA, unsorted, was sequenced, and chains were unpaired.

Broader study findings: VDJdb-based matching was biased toward anti-spike CD8 responses and missed private and CD4 specificities.

This sequence was found in an adult who was a healthcare worker with PCR-confirmed SARS-CoV-2 infection or an uninfected control (not recorded which). The material sequenced was whole blood, taken at baseline.

The CDR3 reads CASSQGLLGSYNEQFF. The CDR3, as DNA: TGTGCCAGCAGCCAAGGTCTGTTGGGCTCCTACAATGAGCAGTTCTTC. V gene TRBV3-1 combines with J gene TRBJ2-1; D uncertain. Germline CDR1 and CDR2: LGHDT and YNNKEL (reference sequence). V lost 1 base, J lost 0 bases, and 10 bases lay in between. This CDR3 spans 16 amino acids.